A single T cell receptor beta chain is shown here with its context. As yet, its antigen is unknown. Sequencing used immunoSEQ multiplex PCR; TCRdb keeps in-frame clones, though not all of them. The sample consists of 140,000 to 150,000 clones, about 92% of them appearing once. This sample is drawn from a study of T cell responses to AZD1222 COVID-19 vaccine. Whole-study results and caveats: The study identified only six AZD1222 recipients as seropositive at baseline. Mostly white British, mostly female donors; authors suggested clonal diversity may be underestimated. Spike regions recognized by vaccine-associated CD4 TCRs spanned the protein, led by 160-218 and 743-854.

There are 13 residues in the CDR3. V was trimmed by 4 bases and J by 2 bases, leaving 8 bases between them. CDR1 is PRHDT and CDR2 is FYEKMQ in the germline V gene (reference sequence). The chain has TRBV13 and TRBJ1-1, with D uncertain. The specimen comprised peripheral blood, sampled on day 0 of AZD1222 vaccination. The TCR sequence derives from an adult in good health. This CDR3 reads CASSYRLNTEAFF. DNA of the CDR3: TGTGCCAGCAGCTACCGTCTAAACACTGAAGCTTTCTTT. The full variable domain, with the rest looked up from reference TRBV13 and TRBJ1-1, is AAGVIQSPRHLIKEKRETATLKCYPIPRHDTVYWYQQGPGQDPQFLISFYEKMQSDKGSIPDRFSAQQFSDYHSELNMSSLELGDSALYFCASSYRLNTEAFFGQGTRLTVV.